Below are 20 T cell receptor beta chains sequenced from a single sample in a study of blood T cell repertoires in COVID-19. Profiling relied on immunoSEQ multiplex PCR, and the TCRdb table lists in-frame clones only, not all of them. The table includes roughly 250,000 clones, about 88% detected once. The sequenced material came from peripheral blood. The source of these receptors is a woman between 40 and 55 years old who had recovered from COVID-19.

The chain joins TRBV7-9 to TRBJ2-7; TRBD2 might be the D (5 bases). The CDR3 is 15 amino acids. In germline, CDR1 is SEHNR, CDR2 FQNEAQ (reference sequence). Trimming left V 3 bases short and J 5 bases short, with 17 bases between. In DNA form, the CDR3 reads TGTGCCAGCAGCTTGGCGCAGCGGTCCCTGAACGAGCAGTACTTC. Translating it yields CASSLAQRSLNEQYF.

The chain employs TRBV7-9 and TRBJ2-5, with TRBD2 identical over 14 bases. Germline values: CDR1 SEHNR, CDR2 FQNEAQ (reference sequence). Germline trimming cut 5 bases from V and 5 bases from J; bases unmatched to any gene: 13. CDR3 size: 18 residues. The CDR3 DNA follows: TGTGCCAGCAGCACCCCCGGGACTAGCGGGAGCCCCAGGGAGACCCAGTACTTC. Translation: CASSTPGTSGSPRETQYF.

The chain is built from TRBV7-8 and TRBJ1-2; the D gene is possibly TRBD1 (5 bases). Trimming pared 1 base from V and 6 bases from J, leaving 15 bases between. The germline V gene has CDR1 SGHVS and CDR2 FQNEAQ. The CDR3 loop spans 15 amino acids. CDR3 nucleotides: TGTGCCAGCAGCTTAGTACCCCGGGGGGGGGATGGCTACACCTTC. Protein product: CASSLVPRGGDGYTF.

The V call is TRBV10-3, the J call TRBJ1-6, with D possibly being TRBD1 (6 bases). Trimming left V 3 bases short and J 9 bases short, with 15 bases between. The length of the CDR3 is 15 residues. Germline V gives CDR1 ENHRY, CDR2 SYGVKD. The CDR3 protein is CAISDPRGRGSPLHF. CDR3 DNA: TGTGCCATCAGTGATCCCAGGGGAAGGGGTTCACCCCTCCACTTT.

J is TRBJ1-2 and V is TRBV5-8, with D possibly TRBD1 on 6 matching bases. Germline V lookup: CDR1 SGHTS, CDR2 YDEGEE. The CDR3 length is 15 residues. V shed 6 bases and J shed 3 bases, with 18 bases lying between them. CDR3 nucleotide sequence: TGTGCCAGCACCCGGCCCCAGGGGTGGGACTATGGCTACACCTTC. It codes for CASTRPQGWDYGYTF.

The rearrangement uses TRBV4-2 and TRBJ1-4; a weak D match, TRBD1 (5 bases). CDR3 length equals 13 residues. Trimming took off 1 base at V and 7 bases at J, with 7 bases between the two ends. CDR1 is LGHNA and CDR2 is YNFKEQ in the germline V gene. The CDR3 loop is CASSQAGFEKLFF. The CDR3 DNA follows: TGTGCCAGCAGCCAAGCAGGGTTTGAAAAACTGTTTTTT.

The chain links TRBV9 to TRBJ1-1; tentatively, D is TRBD1 (6 bases). This CDR3 has 16 residues. Germline CDR1 reads SGDLS; CDR2 reads YYNGEE. V dropped 0 bases and J dropped 4 bases, with 16 bases sitting between them. The CDR3 DNA follows: TGTGCCAGCAGCGTAGGGCAGGGGACGCGGTTCACTGAAGCTTTCTTT. It translates to CASSVGQGTRFTEAFF.

The chain employs TRBV9 and TRBJ2-1, with D maybe TRBD2 (6 bases). The V end was cut by 9 bases, the J end by 9 bases, with 19 bases between. Germline V gives CDR1 SGDLS, CDR2 YYNGEE. This CDR3 contains 13 residues. CDR3: CATTPGDPGEQFF. CDR3 DNA: TGTGCCACCACCCCGGGGGACCCCGGTGAGCAGTTCTTC. Complete variable domain (other parts from reference TRBV9 and TRBJ2-1): DSGVTQTPKHLITATGQRVTLRCSPRSGDLSVYWYQQSLDQGLQFLIQYYNGEERAKGNILERFSAQQFPDLHSELNLSSLELGDSALYFCATTPGDPGEQFFGPGTRLTVL.

This clone appeared a single time. The V gene is TRBV18, the J gene TRBJ2-2; D is undetermined. Germline V gene data show CDR1 as KGHSH and CDR2 as LQKENI. This CDR3 comprises 14 residues. V was clipped by 1 base and J by 1 base, with 4 bases between them. The CDR3 region has the DNA TGTGCCAGCTCACCACTCCGGAACACCGGGGAGCTGTTTTTT. It codes for CASSPLRNTGELFF.

The chain carries TRBV3-1 (or the pseudogene TRBV3-2) and TRBJ2-5, with 7 bases aligning to TRBD1. V gave up 2 bases and J gave up 7 bases; unmatched junction bases: 7. This CDR3 has 14 amino acids. Germline V gene data show CDR1 as LGHDT and CDR2 as YNNKEL (reference sequence). The CDR3 DNA reads TGTGCCAGCAGCCAATTGGGGGCAGGGGGGACCCAGTACTTC. It specifies CASSQLGAGGTQYF.

This rearrangement joins TRBV6-5 to TRBJ1-2; 9 bases are a match to TRBD1. Looked up from germline, CDR1 is MNHEY and CDR2 is SVGAGI. CDR3 length: 16 residues. V shed 4 bases and J 1 base; nucleotides not matched to a gene: 7. This CDR3 is CASSSPNRGLNYGYTF. CDR3 nucleotide sequence: TGTGCCAGCAGTTCCCCGAACAGGGGGCTTAACTATGGCTACACCTTC.

The V and J genes are TRBV3-1 (or the pseudogene TRBV3-2) and TRBJ2-2; the match to TRBD2 covers 9 bases. Trimming at V came to 5 bases and at J to 7 bases, leaving 14 bases not matched to a gene. The CDR3 contains 17 residues. CDR1 and CDR2 (germline): LGHDT, YNNKEL (reference sequence). The CDR3 loop is CASSGYRTSAGGGELFF. The CDR3 DNA is TGTGCCAGCAGCGGGTACAGGACTAGCGCGGGGGGCGGGGAGCTGTTTTTT.

The rearrangement uses TRBV5-6 and TRBJ1-5; a weak D match, TRBD1 (6 bases). Germline loops: CDR1 SGHDT, CDR2 YYEEEE. The CDR3 has 16 residues. V gave up 6 bases and J gave up 3 bases, with 19 bases separating them. In DNA form, the CDR3 reads TGTGCCAGCACCCGGGGGGCGGGCAGGGCCAATCAGCCCCAGCATTTT. Translating gives CASTRGAGRANQPQHF.

This chain connects TRBV7-9 to TRBJ2-3, with D perhaps matching TRBD1 (6 bases). V shed 5 bases and J shed 2 bases, with 14 bases lying between them. Germline assignment: CDR1 SEHNR and CDR2 FQNEAQ (reference sequence). The CDR3 loop spans 15 amino acids. Here the CDR3 DNA reads TGTGCCAGCAGCCTGAATGGGGGCCCCACAGATACGCAGTATTTT. It translates to CASSLNGGPTDTQYF.

The chain is built from TRBV21-1 and TRBJ2-2; the table's D call of TRBD1 was not tested on the DNA. TRBV21-1 is annotated as a pseudogene. The CDR3 consists of 17 residues. DNA for the CDR3: TGTGCCAGCAGCAAACGACAGGGGGCACGGAACACCGGGGAGCTGTTTTTT. Its translation is CASSKRQGARNTGELFF.

In this sample, this clone turned up once. The CDR3 spells CASSLGTSGGEQFF. The CDR3 DNA reads as TGTGCCAGCAGCTTAGGGACTAGCGGGGGGGAGCAGTTCTTC. V and J are TRBV11-3 and TRBJ2-1, with 14 bases lining up with TRBD2. The CDR3 is 14 residues long. The ends lost 1 base at V and 10 bases at J; junction bases unmatched: 0. Germline V gene sequence: CDR1 SGHNT, CDR2 YENEEA.

This chain uses TRBV29-1 with TRBJ1-2; TRBD1 matches at 7 bases. The CDR3 runs to 12 residues. Losses at the gene ends were 7 bases for V and 0 bases for J; bases not matched to a gene: 2. Looked up from germline, CDR1 is SQVTM and CDR2 is ANQGSEA. CDR3 sequence (DNA): TGCAGCGCCGGGACAGCTAACTATGGCTACACCTTC. Its protein product is CSAGTANYGYTF.

The CDR3 coding sequence is TGTGCCAGCTCGGTTGGGCTGGGCAATCAGCCCCAGCATTTT. It encodes CASSVGLGNQPQHF. The gene calls are TRBV18 and TRBJ1-5; D gene ambiguous. There are 14 residues in the CDR3. Trimming removed 6 bases from V and 2 bases from J, with 11 bases in between. CDR1 and CDR2 (germline): KGHSH, LQKENI. Full variable domain (outside the CDR3, taken from reference TRBV18 and TRBJ1-5): NAGVMQNPRHLVRRRGQEARLRCSPMKGHSHVYWYRQLPEEGLKFMVYLQKENIIDESGMPKERFSAEFPKEGPSILRIQQVVRGDSAAYFCASSVGLGNQPQHFGDGTRLSIL.

CDR3 sequence: CAISEDRGDGSPLHF. The CDR3 nucleotides read TGTGCCATCAGTGAGGACAGGGGTGACGGTTCACCCCTCCACTTT. This rearrangement joins TRBV10-3 to TRBJ1-6; 8 bases fit TRBD1. The CDR3 consists of 15 residues. Trimming removed 2 bases from V and 9 bases from J; junction bases left unmatched: 6. Germline V gives CDR1 ENHRY, CDR2 SYGVKD.

This clone was counted ten times or more. The genes are TRBV27 and TRBJ1-2; TRBD1 matches at 8 bases. Trimming cost V 3 bases and J 2 bases; bases outside gene matches: 5. Per the germline V gene, CDR1 is MNHEY and CDR2 is SMNVEV (reference sequence). This CDR3 region has 15 residues. CDR3 region: CASSFGQGVNYGYTF. In DNA, the CDR3 is TGTGCCAGCAGTTTTGGACAGGGTGTAAACTATGGCTACACCTTC.